This TCR beta chain is drawn from a study of cytomegalovirus exposure and HLA in healthy donors. For the study at large: A prior study identified 120 million or so unique TCR beta sequences from about 179 million T cells.

The primer mix had 60 Vbeta and 13 Jbeta primers. Repertoires were generated with immunoSEQ multiplex PCR, while TCRdb's copy carries only in-frame clones and drops some. The sample contains almost 200,000 clones, roughly 77% of which appear only once. The CDR3 covers 13 residues. Between the trimmed V and J ends, which lost 1 base and 8 bases, there was a span of 11 bases. Germline CDR1 SNHLY, CDR2 FYNNEI. The sequenced sample consisted of PBMCs. This receptor was obtained from a male donor in good health and CMV-seropositive. V gene TRBV2 combines with J gene TRBJ1-2; the D is unclear. CDR3 sequence: CASSEGRRLGYTF. DNA of the CDR3: TGTGCCAGCAGTGAAGGGCGGAGGTTGGGCTACACCTTC.